This TCR beta chain was obtained from a study of T cell responses to AZD1222 COVID-19 vaccine. Study-level information: Second-dose timings of about 4 or about 12 weeks were pooled.

Study-wide results and caveats: Baseline antibody screening turned up just a handful of seropositive AZD1222 recipients.

Clones were read by immunoSEQ multiplex PCR, and TCRdb kept only the in-frame ones, dropping some. The sample lists 170,000 or so clones; 75% to 90% were seen once. The J segment lost 3 bases and the V segment lost 3 bases, leaving 3 bases of the junction unmatched. The CDR3 contains 15 residues. Germline CDR1 and CDR2: SGHNT and YENEEA. Comment on this clone: The target antigen is unknown.

This specimen consisted of peripheral blood, obtained on day 0 of AZD1222 vaccination. The V call is TRBV11-3, the J call TRBJ2-2; 8 nucleotides line up with TRBD1. This TCR was sampled from an adult in good health. The CDR3 reads CASSFGQGDTGELFF. CDR3 sequence (DNA): TGTGCCAGCAGCTTCGGACAGGGTGACACCGGGGAGCTGTTTTTT.